Listed below are T cell receptor beta chains from one sample, sequenced in a study of siplizumab effects on memory and regulatory T cells. Clones were read by immunoSEQ multiplex PCR, and TCRdb kept only the in-frame ones, dropping some. The sample includes roughly 100,000 clones, nearly 95% of them seen just once. The specimen was non-Treg CD4+ T cells sorted from blood. The receptors derive from a human donor in good health. Both conserved end residues are part of each CDR3. A D gene is named only where the DNA matches it firmly. Only part of the rows carry a size: once, few, many, or a class if the clone is expanded.

j_call d_call v_call clone_size cdr3_aa cdr3_nt
TRBJ2-5 NA TRBV19 NA CASSWANQETQYF TGTGCCAGTAGTTGGGCCAACCAAGAGACCCAGTACTTC
TRBJ2-5 TRBD1 TRBV2 NA CASKTGGMETQYF TGTGCCAGCAAGACAGGGGGCATGGAGACCCAGTACTTC
TRBJ2-1 NA TRBV29-1 NA CSVEDLLKGYKGQFF TGCAGCGTTGAAGATCTCCTCAAGGGCTACAAGGGGCAGTTCTTC
TRBJ2-3 NA TRBV7-9 few CASSLARGNLRADTQYF TGTGCCAGCAGCTTAGCGCGGGGAAACCTTAGAGCAGATACGCAGTATTTT
TRBJ1-4 TRBD1 TRBV28 once CASGIRGLEKLFF TGTGCCAGCGGAATCAGGGGGCTTGAAAAACTGTTTTTT
TRBJ2-2 NA TRBV10-2 NA CASSAAGAGELFF TGCGCCAGCAGTGCTGCTGGTGCCGGGGAGCTGTTTTTT
TRBJ2-3 TRBD2 TRBV7-3 NA CASSPVAGVVDTQYF TGTGCCAGCAGCCCGGTAGCGGGAGTGGTAGATACGCAGTATTTT
TRBJ1-2 TRBD1 TRBV29-1 NA CSVEAKGGQTVGNYGYTF TGCAGCGTTGAAGCCAAAGGGGGACAGACTGTGGGGAACTATGGCTACACCTTC
TRBJ1-3 NA TRBV28 NA CASSSRGRVSGNTIYF TGTGCCAGCAGTTCCCGGGGGCGCGTTTCTGGAAACACCATATATTTT
TRBJ2-7 NA TRBV6-7 NA CALSGGAGYEQYF TGTGCCCTCTCGGGGGGCGCGGGGTACGAGCAGTACTTC
TRBJ2-2 NA TRBV9 NA CASSVAGLNGELFF TGTGCCAGCAGCGTAGCAGGGTTGAACGGGGAGCTGTTTTTT
TRBJ2-4 NA TRBV7-2 NA CASSSTVTLAKNIQYF TGTGCCAGCAGCTCTACAGTTACCCTAGCCAAAAACATTCAGTACTTC
TRBJ2-7 TRBD1 TRBV5-1 NA CASSKSPGQGMPYEQYF TGCGCCAGCAGCAAATCACCGGGACAGGGGATGCCCTACGAGCAGTACTTC
TRBJ1-2 NA TRBV5-6 once CASSLYSHSPGGYTF TGTGCCAGCAGCTTGTACAGCCATTCCCCCGGCGGCTACACCTTC
TRBJ2-3 NA TRBV7-9 NA CASSLGVSRSTDTQYF TGTGCCAGCAGCTTAGGCGTTTCCAGAAGCACAGATACGCAGTATTTT
TRBJ2-3 NA TRBV5-1 NA CASSWGNRRDDTQYF TGCGCCAGCAGCTGGGGGAATAGACGGGACGATACGCAGTATTTT
TRBJ2-3 NA TRBV5-6 once CASSLAGGRGPSTDTQYF TGTGCCAGCAGCTTGGCGGGGGGCCGGGGGCCTAGCACAGATACGCAGTATTTT
TRBJ2-2 NA TRBV7-6 NA CATVGRSNTGELFF TGTGCCACCGTCGGACGGTCGAACACCGGGGAGCTGTTTTTT
TRBJ2-6 NA TRBV30 NA CAWLQGPGANVLTF TGTGCCTGGCTTCAGGGGCCTGGGGCCAACGTCCTGACTTTC
TRBJ1-4 TRBD1 TRBV5-1 NA CASSPGTDEKLFF TGCGCCAGCAGCCCCGGGACAGACGAAAAACTGTTTTTT
TRBJ2-5 TRBD2 TRBV7-8 NA CASSLRGQGGTSAFQETQYF TGTGCCAGCAGCTTAAGAGGACAGGGCGGGACTAGCGCCTTTCAAGAGACCCAGTACTTC
TRBJ2-1 NA TRBV6-6 NA CASSYSASEYNEQFF TGTGCCAGCAGTTACTCGGCTAGCGAATACAATGAGCAGTTCTTC